This TCR beta chain was sequenced for a study of tumor-infiltrating lymphocytes in primary liver carcinoma. Study details: The patient group consisted of men and women aged 30 to 69 years.

Constant-region priming of around 490 ng total RNA yielded TCR beta cDNA. Employing slightly modified ARM-PCR, three nested multiplex PCR rounds were run, and these gave rise to the TCR beta libraries. Both of the initial two PCR rounds ran for around 9 cycles and employed TRBV1-TRBV30 forward primers alongside a C-beta reverse primer. MiXCR, run by TCRdb on the multiplex PCR reads, gives a single entry per CDR3 protein. The sample carries 40,000 to 60,000 distinct CDR3 sequences, 70% to 85% recorded once. DNA and RNA were both co-extracted from approximately 20-30 mg of bulk tissue that had not been sorted. Germline CDR1 reads SGHDN; CDR2 reads FVKESK. Trimming took off 1 base at V and 8 bases at J, with 9 bases between the two ends. The CDR3 runs to 13 residues. This clonotype occurred many times.

The chain links TRBV14 to TRBJ2-1, with D unresolved. Sequencing was carried out using liver tumor tissue from sampling region 5. Subset of the sample: tumor region T5, tumor centre. This receptor was obtained from a middle-aged man with primary liver carcinoma and hepatitis B virus infection. The CDR3 coding sequence is TGTGCCAGCAGCCAAGGGACGGTGCATGAGCAGTTCTTC. It yields the protein CASSQGTVHEQFF. Full variable domain (missing parts from reference TRBV14 and TRBJ2-1): EAGVTQFPSHSVIEKGQTVTLRCDPISGHDNLYWYRRVMGKEIKFLLHFVKESKQDESGMPNNRFLAERTGGTYSTLKVQPAELEDSGVYFCASSQGTVHEQFFGPGTRLTVL.